These 28 T cell receptor beta chains originate from one sample sequenced in a study of shared clonotypes between healthy human individuals. Using immunoSEQ multiplex PCR, the repertoire was profiled, and TCRdb retains in-frame clones only, with some absent. The top ten hold approximately 1.6% of the sample, which has about 2.1 million clones, around 95% seen once. As defined, naive CD8 cells were CD45RO-negative and positively selected for CCR7, with terminally differentiated effector memory CD45RA+ cells excluded. The sequenced material came from naive CD8+ T cells from PBMCs. These TCRs come from a man aged 18 to 35 in good health. Some clones in this sample may be carry-over from other donors' samples.

The chain links TRBV7-8 to TRBJ2-7, with a possible D match to TRBD1 (6 bases). Trimming shortened V by 2 bases and J by 4 bases, and 6 bases separated the two germline ends. The CDR3 totals 12 residues. The germline V gene encodes CDR1 SGHVS and CDR2 FQNEAQ. As DNA, the CDR3 is TGTGCCAGCAGCTTACAGGGGTACGAGCAGTACTTC. Residues: CASSLQGYEQYF. The full variable domain, with the rest looked up from reference TRBV7-8 and TRBJ2-7, is GAGVSQSPRYKVAKRGQDVALRCDPISGHVSLFWYQQALGQGPEFLTYFQNEAQLDKSGLPSDRFFAERPEGSVSTLKIQRTQQEDSAVYLCASSLQGYEQYFGPGTRLTVT.

This chain joins TRBV7-8 and TRBJ2-7; 7 bases line up with TRBD1. This CDR3 spans 13 amino acids. CDR1 and CDR2 (germline): SGHVS, FQNEAQ. Losses at the gene ends were 1 base for V and 7 bases for J; bases not matched to a gene: 4. CDR3 amino acids: CASSLVTGSEQYF. CDR3 nucleotide sequence: TGTGCCAGCAGCTTAGTGACAGGGTCGGAGCAGTACTTC.

The V call is TRBV9, the J call TRBJ2-7; possible D gene TRBD2, 5 bases. Germline V gives CDR1 SGDLS, CDR2 YYNGEE. Trimming cost V 4 bases and J 5 bases, with 16 bases left between them. The CDR3 spans 14 residues. CDR3 in DNA: TGTGCCAGCAGCCCAGCGAGACCCGGGGACGAGCAGTACTTC. Amino acids: CASSPARPGDEQYF.

The rearrangement uses TRBV27 and TRBJ1-5; no firm D call. Per the germline V gene, CDR1 is MNHEY and CDR2 is SMNVEV (reference sequence). CDR3 length: 13 amino acids. V shed 4 bases and J shed 6 bases, with 10 bases lying between them. CDR3 residues: CASSWSLGQPQHF. For the CDR3, the DNA is TGTGCCAGCAGTTGGTCCCTGGGTCAGCCCCAGCATTTT.

The J gene is TRBJ2-5, the V gene TRBV6-6, with TRBD1 as a possible D gene (6 bases). The DNA end lines up better with TRBJ2-7; the J call may be wrong. Germline CDR1 reads MNHNY; CDR2 reads SVGAGI (reference sequence). CDR3 length: 14 amino acids. CDR3: CASSYEQGAYEQYF. The CDR3 DNA reads as TGTGCCAGCAGTTACGAACAGGGCGCCTACGAGCAGTACTTC.

The chain has TRBV10-1 and TRBJ1-1, with D tentatively TRBD1 (6 bases). Germline V lookup: CDR1 WNHNN, CDR2 SYGVQD (reference sequence). V dropped 1 base and J dropped 7 bases, with 13 bases sitting between them. The CDR3 is 14 amino acids. For the CDR3, the DNA is TGCGCCAGCAGTGAGTTGGGGGCATCCGATGAAGCTTTCTTT. Its translation: CASSELGASDEAFF.

In DNA, the CDR3 is TGCAGCGTTGTGACCGGGACCGCGAACACCGGGGAGCTGTTTTTT. This sequence encodes CSVVTGTANTGELFF. The J gene is TRBJ2-2, the V gene TRBV29-1, with D perhaps given as TRBD1 or TRBD2 (5 bases each). Germline assignment: CDR1 SQVTM and CDR2 ANQGSEA. Trimming left V 4 bases short and J 0 bases short, with 12 bases between. The CDR3 is 15 residues long.

CDR3 nucleotide sequence: TGTGCCAGCAGCTTAGCTCAGTTCACAGACTACGAGCAGTACTTC. Its protein product is CASSLAQFTDYEQYF. V and J are TRBV7-9 and TRBJ2-7; no reliable D call. Trimming pared 0 bases from V and 3 bases from J, leaving 12 bases between. This CDR3 region has 15 residues. From germline, CDR1 is SEHNR and CDR2 FQNEAQ (reference sequence).

The chain uses TRBV14 and TRBJ1-2; tentatively, D is TRBD1 (5 bases). The CDR3 covers 14 residues. Trimming cost V 1 base and J 4 bases, with 10 bases left between them. Germline V gene sequence: CDR1 SGHDN, CDR2 FVKESK. The CDR3 reads CASSQGPGSYGYTF. Written as DNA, the CDR3 is TGTGCCAGCAGCCAAGGTCCAGGGAGCTATGGCTACACCTTC.

CDR3 region: CASSSGRPRRLGDTQYF. CDR3 nucleotide sequence: TGTGCCAGCAGTTCGGGGCGCCCTAGGCGATTAGGGGATACGCAGTATTTT. This chain uses TRBV28 with TRBJ2-3; D is tentatively TRBD1 or TRBD2 (5 bases each). There are 17 residues in the CDR3. Germline V gene lookup returns CDR1 MDHEN and CDR2 SYDVKM. Trimming removed 4 bases at V and 6 bases at J, with 23 bases between.

The rearrangement uses TRBV7-8 and TRBJ2-1; TRBD2 matches 7 bases. V lost 0 bases, J lost 3 bases, and 11 bases stayed unmatched. This CDR3 contains 18 residues. Germline V gene data show CDR1 as SGHVS and CDR2 as FQNEAQ. CDR3 bases: TGTGCCAGCAGCTTAGCGCTTGGTAGCGGGTATTTCTACAATGAGCAGTTCTTC. It encodes CASSLALGSGYFYNEQFF.

The chain combines TRBV11-1 with TRBJ1-2; the D gene is possibly TRBD1 (6 bases). This CDR3 contains 15 residues. Germline values: CDR1 SGHAT, CDR2 FQDESV (reference sequence). Trimming cost V 5 bases and J 4 bases, with 17 bases left between them. For the CDR3, the DNA is TGTGCCAGCAGCCCCACCACCGGGGGCCGCTATGGCTACACCTTC. It translates to CASSPTTGGRYGYTF.

On this clone: The identical CDR3 is also encoded by other nucleotide sequences in the sample. V and J are TRBV4-1 and TRBJ2-1; the D is unclear. Germline CDR1 and CDR2: MGHRA and YSYEKL. Trimming cost V 4 bases and J 0 bases, with 4 bases left between them. CDR3 length: 13 residues. CDR3 residues: CASSPPSYNEQFF. CDR3 sequence (DNA): TGCGCCAGCAGCCCCCCCTCCTACAATGAGCAGTTCTTC.

The rearrangement uses TRBV6-1 and TRBJ2-5, with a weak D call TRBD1 (5 bases). In germline, CDR1 is MNHNS, CDR2 SASEGT. This CDR3 has 16 amino acids. The ends were cut back, 7 bases at V and 2 bases at J, with 20 bases in the middle. CDR3 DNA sequence: TGTGCCAGCACTGACGTGGACACGATTGCTCAAGAGACCCAGTACTTC. This encodes CASTDVDTIAQETQYF.

V is TRBV10-3 and J is TRBJ2-7; perhaps D is TRBD1 or TRBD2 (5 bases each). Germline V gene sequence: CDR1 ENHRY, CDR2 SYGVKD. The CDR3 covers 12 residues. Trimming shortened V by 11 bases and J by 3 bases, and 14 bases separated the two germline ends. For the CDR3, the DNA is TGTGCCGTTAGGGACGAGAACTACGAGCAGTACTTC. Amino acid sequence: CAVRDENYEQYF.

The CDR3 here is CASSERLDGTDTQYF. The CDR3 DNA follows: TGTGCCAGCAGTGAACGGCTAGATGGTACAGATACGCAGTATTTT. The chain combines TRBV2 with TRBJ2-3; D gene uncertain. Per germline, CDR1 SNHLY and CDR2 FYNNEI. V was cut by 2 bases and J by 3 bases, with 12 bases left in between. The CDR3 has 15 amino acids. Combining the CDR3 with reference TRBV2 and TRBJ2-3 gives the whole variable domain EPEVTQTPSHQVTQMGQEVILRCVPISNHLYFYWYRQILGQKVEFLVSFYNNEISEKSEIFDDQFSVERPDGSNFTLKIRSTKLEDSAMYFCASSERLDGTDTQYFGPGTRLTVL.

The rearrangement links TRBV6-6 to TRBJ2-5; TRBD2 matches 7 bases. The germline CDR1 and CDR2 sequences are MNHNY and SVGAGI (reference sequence). This CDR3 comprises 15 residues. V gave up 0 bases and J gave up 4 bases; unmatched junction bases: 5. Here the CDR3 reads CASSYSEAGRETQYF. CDR3 sequence (DNA): TGTGCCAGCAGTTACTCGGAAGCGGGGCGAGAGACCCAGTACTTC.

The V call is TRBV29-1, the J call TRBJ1-2; the D is unclear. CDR3 length equals 15 residues. The ends were cut back, 7 bases at V and 0 bases at J, with 18 bases in the middle. Germline loops: CDR1 SQVTM, CDR2 ANQGSEA. CDR3 coding DNA: TGCAGCGCTCAAGCCCCCAATGCTCCTAACTATGGCTACACCTTC. Protein sequence: CSAQAPNAPNYGYTF.

On this clone: Other DNA sequences of this sample code for an identical CDR3. The V and J genes are TRBV28 and TRBJ2-7; unclear D gene. Germline V gene data show CDR1 as MDHEN and CDR2 as SYDVKM. CDR3 length: 13 residues. Trimming left V 3 bases short and J 0 bases short, with 6 bases between. Here the CDR3 reads CASSLESSYEQYF. The CDR3 DNA sequence: TGTGCCAGCAGTTTGGAGAGCTCCTACGAGCAGTACTTC.

This clone came up once. V and J are TRBV7-6 and TRBJ2-7; D tentatively reads TRBD1 or TRBD2 (5 bases each). The CDR3 covers 14 residues. V shed 5 bases and J shed 0 bases, with 11 bases lying between them. In germline, CDR1 is SGHVS, CDR2 FNYEAQ. CDR3 in DNA: TGTGCCAGCAGCCCGGGGCCGATCTCCTACGAGCAGTACTTC. This gives the protein CASSPGPISYEQYF.

The rearrangement joins TRBV7-6 to TRBJ2-3; 12 nucleotides line up with TRBD2. This CDR3 comprises 18 residues. With 3 bases clipped from V and 0 bases from J, the junction kept 7 bases outside the gene matches. Looked up from germline, CDR1 is SGHVS and CDR2 is FNYEAQ. CDR3 sequence reads: CASSFLAGGRTSTDTQYF. CDR3 nucleotide sequence: TGTGCCAGCAGCTTCCTAGCGGGAGGGCGAACTAGCACAGATACGCAGTATTTT.

The chain has TRBV7-9 and TRBJ1-4; TRBD1 matches at 9 bases. V shed 5 bases, J shed 6 bases, and the junction held 10 bases outside the gene matches. Germline V gene sequence: CDR1 SEHNR, CDR2 FQNEAQ (reference sequence). The CDR3 length is 16 residues. The chain's CDR3 is CASSPSQGAGDEKLFF. CDR3 nucleotide sequence: TGTGCCAGCAGCCCCTCACAGGGGGCCGGGGATGAAAAACTGTTTTTT.

The J gene is TRBJ1-2, the V gene TRBV9, with a tentative D call TRBD1 (6 bases). The CDR3 runs to 18 residues. Looked up from germline, CDR1 is SGDLS and CDR2 is YYNGEE. V dropped 4 bases and J dropped 0 bases, with 22 bases sitting between them. The CDR3 sequence: CASSTSSTGQSSNYGYTF. The CDR3, as DNA: TGTGCCAGCAGCACAAGTAGCACAGGACAGAGCTCTAACTATGGCTACACCTTC.

The rearrangement links TRBV6-6 to TRBJ2-6; D not resolved. Germline CDR1 is MNHNY and CDR2 is SVGAGI (reference sequence). Trimming left V 2 bases short and J 0 bases short, with 5 bases between. CDR3 length equals 15 residues. The CDR3 DNA reads TGTGCCAGCAGTTACGAGAGCTCTGGGGCCAACGTCCTGACTTTC. It yields the protein CASSYESSGANVLTF.

The CDR3 loop is CASSLVTGSRNEQYF. The CDR3 DNA follows: TGTGCCAGCAGCTTAGTTACCGGGAGTCGGAACGAGCAGTACTTC. This chain links TRBV7-9 with TRBJ2-7, with D maybe TRBD2 (6 bases). The CDR3 sequence is 15 residues long. The germline CDR1 and CDR2 sequences are SEHNR and FQNEAQ (reference sequence). Trimming shortened V by 1 base and J by 5 bases, and 15 bases separated the two germline ends.

In this sample, this clone turned up a few times. V is TRBV7-9 and J is TRBJ1-1, with D uncertain. CDR3 length: 13 residues. Germline V CDR1 and CDR2: SEHNR, FQNEAQ (reference sequence). The ends were cut back, 1 base at V and 1 base at J, with 4 bases in the middle. The CDR3: CASSLVQNTEAFF. DNA for the CDR3: TGTGCCAGCAGCTTAGTCCAGAACACTGAAGCTTTCTTT.

The chain has TRBV27 and TRBJ2-1, with 10 bases identical to TRBD1. Unmatched junction bases numbered 10, after V lost 4 bases and J lost 7 bases. This CDR3 is 16 amino acids long. Germline loops: CDR1 MNHEY, CDR2 SMNVEV (reference sequence). The DNA for the CDR3 is TGTGCCAGCAGTTCCCTAAGGGACAGGGGATGGAATGAGCAGTTCTTC. Translated: CASSSLRDRGWNEQFF.

The chain links TRBV7-3 to TRBJ2-3, with 9 positions matching TRBD2. Germline lookup yields CDR1 SGHTA and CDR2 FQGTGA. V shed 9 bases and J 1 base; nucleotides not matched to a gene: 5. CDR3 size: 14 residues. The CDR3 spells CASGASGGTDTQYF. The CDR3 nucleotides read TGTGCCAGTGGGGCTAGCGGGGGCACAGATACGCAGTATTTT.